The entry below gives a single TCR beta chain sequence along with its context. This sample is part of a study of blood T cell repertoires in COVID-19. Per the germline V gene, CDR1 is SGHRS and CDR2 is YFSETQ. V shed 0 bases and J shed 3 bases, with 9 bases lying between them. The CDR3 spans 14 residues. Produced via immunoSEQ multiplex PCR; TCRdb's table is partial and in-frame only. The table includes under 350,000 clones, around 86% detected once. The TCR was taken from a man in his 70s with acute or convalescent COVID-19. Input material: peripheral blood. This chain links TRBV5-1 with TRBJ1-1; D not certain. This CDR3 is CASSLAGKDTEAFF. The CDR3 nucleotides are TGCGCCAGCAGCTTGGCCGGGAAGGACACTGAAGCTTTCTTT.